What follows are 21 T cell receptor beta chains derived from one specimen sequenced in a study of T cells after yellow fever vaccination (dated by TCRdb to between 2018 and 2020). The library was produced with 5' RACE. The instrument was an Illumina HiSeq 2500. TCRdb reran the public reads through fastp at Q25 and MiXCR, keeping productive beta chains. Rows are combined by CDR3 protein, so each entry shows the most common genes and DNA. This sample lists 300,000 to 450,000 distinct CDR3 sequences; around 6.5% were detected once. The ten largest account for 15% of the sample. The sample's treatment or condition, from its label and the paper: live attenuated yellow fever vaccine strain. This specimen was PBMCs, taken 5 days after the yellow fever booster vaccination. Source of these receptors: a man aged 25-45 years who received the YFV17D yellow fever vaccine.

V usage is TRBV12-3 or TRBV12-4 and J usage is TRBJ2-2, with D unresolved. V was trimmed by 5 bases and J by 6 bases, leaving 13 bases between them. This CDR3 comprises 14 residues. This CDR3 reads CASSPRPLSGELFF. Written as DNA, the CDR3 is TGTGCCAGCAGTCCCCGGCCCCTTTCCGGGGAGCTGTTTTTT.

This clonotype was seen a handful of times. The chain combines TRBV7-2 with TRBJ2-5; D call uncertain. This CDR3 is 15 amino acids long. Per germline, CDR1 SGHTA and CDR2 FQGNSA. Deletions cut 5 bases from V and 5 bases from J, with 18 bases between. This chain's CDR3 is CASSRLKSLGETQYF. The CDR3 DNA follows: TGTGCCAGCAGCCGTCTTAAGTCCCTGGGGGAGACCCAGTACTTC.

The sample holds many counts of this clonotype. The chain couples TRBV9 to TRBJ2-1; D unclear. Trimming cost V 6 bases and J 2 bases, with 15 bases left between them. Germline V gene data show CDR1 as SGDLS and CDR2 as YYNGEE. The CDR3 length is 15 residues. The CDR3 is CASTSGQYPYNEQFF. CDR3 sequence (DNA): TGTGCCAGCACTTCCGGTCAGTATCCCTACAATGAGCAGTTCTTC.

Here the CDR3 reads CSVRGSGKLFF. The CDR3 bases are TGCAGCGTTCGTGGTTCTGGAAAACTGTTTTTT. The chain uses TRBV29-1 and TRBJ1-4; the D is unclear. Looked up from germline, CDR1 is SQVTM and CDR2 is ANQGSEA. The V and J ends lost 5 bases and 10 bases respectively, with 11 bases between them. CDR3 length: 11 amino acids.

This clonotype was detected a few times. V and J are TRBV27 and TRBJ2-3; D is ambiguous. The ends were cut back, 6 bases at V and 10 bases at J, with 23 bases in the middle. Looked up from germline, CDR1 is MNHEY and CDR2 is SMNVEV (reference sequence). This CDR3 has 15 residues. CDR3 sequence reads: CASSSPPDAGRAQYF. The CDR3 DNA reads TGTGCCAGCAGCTCCCCGCCGGACGCCGGACGGGCGCAGTATTTT.

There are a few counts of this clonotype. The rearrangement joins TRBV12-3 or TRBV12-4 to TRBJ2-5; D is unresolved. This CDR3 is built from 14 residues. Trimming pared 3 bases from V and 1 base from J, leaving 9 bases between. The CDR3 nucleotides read TGTGCCAGCAGTTTCGAAGACCTCCAAGAGACCCAGTACTTC. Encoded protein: CASSFEDLQETQYF.

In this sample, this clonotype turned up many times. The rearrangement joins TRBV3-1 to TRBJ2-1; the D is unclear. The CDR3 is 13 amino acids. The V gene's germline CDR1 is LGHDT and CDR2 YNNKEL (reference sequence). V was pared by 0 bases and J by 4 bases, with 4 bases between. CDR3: CASSQDAYNEQFF. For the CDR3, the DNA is TGTGCCAGCAGCCAAGATGCGTACAATGAGCAGTTCTTC.

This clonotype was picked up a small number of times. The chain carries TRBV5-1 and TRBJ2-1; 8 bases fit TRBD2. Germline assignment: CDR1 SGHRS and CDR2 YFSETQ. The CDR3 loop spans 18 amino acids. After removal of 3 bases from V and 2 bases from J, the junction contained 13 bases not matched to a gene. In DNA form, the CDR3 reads TGCGCCAGCAGCTCGCACCTGGTAGCGGGATTTGCCTACAATGAGCAGTTCTTC. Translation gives CASSSHLVAGFAYNEQFF.

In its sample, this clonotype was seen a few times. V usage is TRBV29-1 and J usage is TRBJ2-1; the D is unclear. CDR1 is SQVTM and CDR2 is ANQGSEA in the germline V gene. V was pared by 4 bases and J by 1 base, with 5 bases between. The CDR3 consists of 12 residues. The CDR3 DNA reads TGCAGCGTTGTCGGTTCCTACAATGAGCAGTTCTTC. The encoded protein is CSVVGSYNEQFF.

This CDR3 reads CASSFFGQGETQYF. CDR3 nucleotides: TGTGCCAGTAGTTTTTTCGGACAGGGAGAGACCCAGTACTTC. The chain has TRBV19 and TRBJ2-5; TRBD1 matches at 8 bases. With V trimmed by 5 bases and J by 4 bases, 6 bases remained unmatched. Germline CDR1 and CDR2: LNHDA and SQIVND (reference sequence). The CDR3 is 14 amino acids.

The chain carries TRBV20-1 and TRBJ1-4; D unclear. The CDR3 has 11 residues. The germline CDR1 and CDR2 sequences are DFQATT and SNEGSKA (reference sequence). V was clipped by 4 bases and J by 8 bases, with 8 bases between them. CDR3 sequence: CSAKFEEKLFF. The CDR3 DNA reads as TGCAGTGCTAAATTCGAGGAAAAACTGTTTTTT.

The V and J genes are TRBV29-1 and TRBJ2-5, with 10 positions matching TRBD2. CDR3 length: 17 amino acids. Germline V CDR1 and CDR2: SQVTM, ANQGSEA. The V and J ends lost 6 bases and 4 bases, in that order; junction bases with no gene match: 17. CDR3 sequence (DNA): TGCAGCGTCCTGATGGCTAGCGGGAGTGATGGGGCAGAGACCCAGTACTTC. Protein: CSVLMASGSDGAETQYF.

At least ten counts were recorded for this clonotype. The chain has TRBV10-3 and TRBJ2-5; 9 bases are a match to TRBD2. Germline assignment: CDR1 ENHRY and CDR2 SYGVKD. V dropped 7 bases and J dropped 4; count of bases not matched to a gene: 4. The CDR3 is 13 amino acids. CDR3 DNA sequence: TGTGCCATCATGCCGGGACTAGCAGAGACCCAGTACTTC. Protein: CAIMPGLAETQYF.

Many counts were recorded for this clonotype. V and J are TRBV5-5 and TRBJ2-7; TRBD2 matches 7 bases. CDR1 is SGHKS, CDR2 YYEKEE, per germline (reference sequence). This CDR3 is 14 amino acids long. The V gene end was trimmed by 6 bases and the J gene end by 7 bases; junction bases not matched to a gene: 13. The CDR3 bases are TGTGCCAGCACCGTCTTCGAGGCCGGGGGGGAGCAGTACTTC. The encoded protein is CASTVFEAGGEQYF.

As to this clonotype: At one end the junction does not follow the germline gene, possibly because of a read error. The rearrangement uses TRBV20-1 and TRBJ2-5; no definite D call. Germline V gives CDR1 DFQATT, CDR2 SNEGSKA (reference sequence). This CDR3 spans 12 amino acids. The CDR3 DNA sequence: TGCAGTGCTCGAGAAAGCCAAGAGACCCAGTACTTC. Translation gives CSARESQETQYF.

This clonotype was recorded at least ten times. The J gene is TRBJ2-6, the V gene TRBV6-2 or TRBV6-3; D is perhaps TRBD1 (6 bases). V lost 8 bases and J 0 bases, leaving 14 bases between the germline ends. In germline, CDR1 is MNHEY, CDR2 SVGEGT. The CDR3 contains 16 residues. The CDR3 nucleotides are TGTGCCAGCCGGGCGGACAGACTCTCTGGGGCCAACGTCCTGACTTTC. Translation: CASRADRLSGANVLTF.

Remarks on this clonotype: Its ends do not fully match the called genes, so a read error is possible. CDR3 in amino acids: CTSNDSGIYEQFF. CDR3 nucleotide sequence: TGCACCAGCAATGATAGCGGGATTTATGAGCAGTTCTTC. V and J are TRBV5-1 and TRBJ2-1; 8 nucleotides agree with TRBD2. In germline, CDR1 is SGHRS, CDR2 YFSETQ. CDR3 length equals 13 residues.

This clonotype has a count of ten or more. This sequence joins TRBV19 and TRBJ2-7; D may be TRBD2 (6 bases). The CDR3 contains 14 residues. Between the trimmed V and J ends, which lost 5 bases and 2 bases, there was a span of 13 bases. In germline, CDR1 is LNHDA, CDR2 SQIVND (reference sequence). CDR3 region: CASSPSTRAYEQYF. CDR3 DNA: TGTGCCAGTAGTCCTTCGACTAGGGCCTACGAGCAGTACTTC.

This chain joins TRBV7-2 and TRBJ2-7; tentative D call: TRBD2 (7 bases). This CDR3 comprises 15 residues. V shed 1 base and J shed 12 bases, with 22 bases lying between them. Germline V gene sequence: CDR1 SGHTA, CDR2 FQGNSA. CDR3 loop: CASSLDTEPRRGLYF. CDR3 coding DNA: TGTGCCAGCAGCTTAGACACGGAACCACGGCGGGGGCTGTACTTC.

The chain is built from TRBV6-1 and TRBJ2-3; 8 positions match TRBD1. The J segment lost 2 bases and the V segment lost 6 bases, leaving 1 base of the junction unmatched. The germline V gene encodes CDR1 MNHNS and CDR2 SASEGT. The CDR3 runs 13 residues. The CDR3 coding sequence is TGTGCCAGCAGGACAGGGGACACAGATACGCAGTATTTT. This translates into CASRTGDTDTQYF.

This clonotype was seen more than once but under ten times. The CDR3: CASSLGGSIYEQYF. The CDR3 DNA reads TGTGCCAGCAGTTTGGGTGGGTCCATCTACGAGCAGTACTTC. The chain combines TRBV28 with TRBJ2-7; no clear D. With 3 bases removed from V and 3 bases from J, the gap between germline ends came to 12 bases. Germline loops: CDR1 MDHEN, CDR2 SYDVKM. The CDR3 covers 14 residues.